A selection of T cell receptor beta chains follows, all from one sample in a study of control samples from healthy donors and cancer patients. Here immunoSEQ multiplex PCR was the method, and the copy in TCRdb shows in-frame clones only, minus some. Among around 170,000 clones listed, around nine tenths were seen once. The sequencing input was blood. These receptors came from a woman in her 30s in good health. CDR3s include the opening cysteine and the closing phenylalanine or tryptophan. A D gene is named only where the DNA matches it firmly. Not all rows give a size; the values are once, few, many and, for expanded clones, a class.

cdr3_length	v_call	d_call	clone_size	j_call	cdr3_nt	cdr3_aa
14	TRBV2	TRBD2	-	TRBJ2-7	TGTGCCAGCAGTGACGGGACTAGAGTGCCCGAGCAGTACTTC	CASSDGTRVPEQYF
15	TRBV18	TRBD1	-	TRBJ2-7	TGTGCCAGCTCAACCGACAGGGAAGGACCCTACGAGCAGTACTTC	CASSTDREGPYEQYF
16	TRBV4-1	-	-	TRBJ1-5	TGCGCCAGCAGCCAAGCGCCGGACTATCCCAATCAGCCCCAGCATTTT	CASSQAPDYPNQPQHF
14	TRBV11-3	TRBD1	-	TRBJ2-1	TGTGCCAGCAGCTGGGGGACAGCAAACAATGAGCAGTTCTTC	CASSWGTANNEQFF
16	TRBV6-6	-	-	TRBJ1-2	TGTGCCAGCAGTTACTCGATCAAGGGGAGTAACTATGGCTACACCTTC	CASSYSIKGSNYGYTF
11	TRBV2	-	-	TRBJ1-2	TGTGCCAGCAGAAACAACTATGGCTACACCTTC	CASRNNYGYTF
17	TRBV18	-	-	TRBJ1-1	TGTGCCAGCTCAAGTATAGGGCGCCCCTCGCCGAACACTGAAGCTTTCTTT	CASSSIGRPSPNTEAFF
15	TRBV4-2	-	once	TRBJ1-2	TGTGCCAGCAGCCAAGATATGGCAGTTCGCTATGGCTACACCTTC	CASSQDMAVRYGYTF
14	TRBV3-1/TRBV3-2	TRBD2	-	TRBJ2-1	TGTGCCAGCAGCCGCCTCCCGGGAGGGGATGAGCAGTTCTTC	CASSRLPGGDEQFF
15	TRBV2	-	-	TRBJ1-2	TGTGCCAGCAGTGCGGAGGCGGGAAATAACTATGGCTACACCTTC	CASSAEAGNNYGYTF
17	TRBV27	TRBD2	-	TRBJ2-1	TGTGCCAGCAGTCCCCCGACTAGCGGGAGGCCCCACAATGAGCAGTTCTTC	CASSPPTSGRPHNEQFF
14	TRBV7-8	-	-	TRBJ2-5	TGTGCCAGCAGCTTAGGGGCAGGGGAGGAGACCCAGTACTTC	CASSLGAGEETQYF
14	TRBV11-2	-	-	TRBJ1-1	TGTGCCAGCAGTCAGAGGACGGTGAACACTGAAGCTTTCTTT	CASSQRTVNTEAFF
16	TRBV9	TRBD1	-	TRBJ1-2	TGTGCCAGCAGCTCCACCCCCGACGGGACAGACTATGGCTACACCTTC	CASSSTPDGTDYGYTF
14	TRBV9	-	-	TRBJ1-2	TGTGCCAGCAGCGTAACCCCGGACGGGGGTGGCTACACCTTC	CASSVTPDGGGYTF
13	TRBV6-5	-	once	TRBJ1-4	TGTGCCAGCAGTTACTTAAATAATGAAAAACTGTTTTTT	CASSYLNNEKLFF
13	TRBV12-3/TRBV12-4	-	-	TRBJ2-2	TGTGCCAGCAGCCCAACGGGGAGTGGGGAGCTGTTTTTT	CASSPTGSGELFF
15	TRBV7-9	-	once	TRBJ1-5	TGTGCCAGCAGCTCTGGGGACCTTAGCAATCAGCCCCAGCATTTT	CASSSGDLSNQPQHF
16	TRBV11-3	-	-	TRBJ2-1	TGTGCCAGCAGCCCTGCAGCGGACAGCTCCTACAATGAGCAGTTCTTC	CASSPAADSSYNEQFF
15	TRBV28	TRBD1	-	TRBJ2-3	TGTGCCAGCAGCCCACAGGGGAGTCGGTCAGATACGCAGTATTTT	CASSPQGSRSDTQYF
13	TRBV29-1	-	-	TRBJ2-4	TGCAGCATAGGAGGGGAGGCCAAAAACATTCAGTACTTC	CSIGGEAKNIQYF
15	TRBV4-2	TRBD2	-	TRBJ2-7	TGTGCCAGCAGCCAAGACCTGGGACTAGCCTACGAGCAGTACTTC	CASSQDLGLAYEQYF
11	TRBV28	-	few	TRBJ2-1	TGTGCCAGCAGTTCATACAATGAGCAGTTCTTC	CASSSYNEQFF
13	TRBV25-1	-	-	TRBJ1-3	TGTGCCAGCGAGGGTTTCTCTGGAAACACCATATATTTT	CASEGFSGNTIYF
15	TRBV6-5	-	-	TRBJ1-3	TGTGCCAGCAGTCTACAGGGCAGCTCTGGAAACACCATATATTTT	CASSLQGSSGNTIYF
12	TRBV7-9	TRBD1	-	TRBJ2-1	TGTGCCAGCAGCGGCAGGGGGAATGAGCAGTTCTTC	CASSGRGNEQFF
13	TRBV3-1/TRBV3-2	-	-	TRBJ1-2	TGTGCCAGCAGCGAAACTTACAGGGATGGCTACACCTTC	CASSETYRDGYTF
13	TRBV10-3	TRBD2	-	TRBJ2-7	TGTGCCATCAGCGGACTAGCCGCCTACGAGCAGTACTTC	CAISGLAAYEQYF
15	TRBV9	TRBD1	-	TRBJ1-6	TGTGCCAGCAGCGTGACAGGGGCTGATAATTCACCCCTCCACTTT	CASSVTGADNSPLHF
13	TRBV19	TRBD1	-	TRBJ2-1	TGTGCCAGTAGCGTAACAGGGGTTAATGAGCAGTTCTTC	CASSVTGVNEQFF
15	TRBV5-4	TRBD1	-	TRBJ2-3	TGTGCCAGCAGGTATAGGGGACAGGTAACAGATACGCAGTATTTT	CASRYRGQVTDTQYF
12	TRBV6-5	-	-	TRBJ2-1	TGTGCCAGCAGTTACTCGAGCTATGAGCAGTTCTTC	CASSYSSYEQFF
14	TRBV7-9	-	-	TRBJ1-2	TGTGCCAGCACCTCAGGGGCGCGGGGCTATGGCTACACCTTC	CASTSGARGYGYTF
15	TRBV2	TRBD1	few	TRBJ1-6	TGTGCCAGCAGACAGGGGAGCTCCTATAATTCACCCCTCCACTTT	CASRQGSSYNSPLHF
14	TRBV28	-	-	TRBJ2-5	TGTGCCAGCAGTTTATCAGGGTACCAAGAGACCCAGTACTTC	CASSLSGYQETQYF
15	TRBV5-5	-	-	TRBJ2-6	TGTGCCAGCAGCTTGGGTTACTCTGGGGCCAACGTCCTGACTTTC	CASSLGYSGANVLTF
13	TRBV18	TRBD2	-	TRBJ2-7	TGTGCCAGCTCGTCAGGACTAGTGAACGAGCAGTACTTC	CASSSGLVNEQYF
12	TRBV6-1	-	-	TRBJ1-4	TGTGCCAGCAGTGATCTTCTAGGGACACTGTTTTTT	CASSDLLGTLFF
16	TRBV27	TRBD2	-	TRBJ2-1	TGTGCCAGCAGTCCCGATAGCGGGAGACGATACAATGAGCAGTTCTTC	CASSPDSGRRYNEQFF
17	TRBV7-9	TRBD2	-	TRBJ2-5	TGTGCCAGCAGTTACCCCCGCGGCGGGGGGGCCGAGGAGACCCAGTACTTC	CASSYPRGGGAEETQYF
14	TRBV7-9	-	-	TRBJ1-5	TGTGCCAGCAGCCGTGGAGGGAGCAATCAGCCCCAGCATTTT	CASSRGGSNQPQHF
14	TRBV27	-	-	TRBJ2-2	TGTGCCAGCAGTTTGGGCGGGCACACCGGGGAGCTGTTTTTT	CASSLGGHTGELFF
14	TRBV27	-	-	TRBJ2-3	TGTGCCAGCAGTTTAAGGCAGAGCACAGATACGCAGTATTTT	CASSLRQSTDTQYF
15	TRBV9	TRBD1	-	TRBJ1-6	TGTGCCAGCAGCGACAGGGGACAGTATAATTCACCCCTCCACTTT	CASSDRGQYNSPLHF
13	TRBV19	-	-	TRBJ1-1	TGTGCCAGTAGTATAGCGGTGAACACTGAAGCTTTCTTT	CASSIAVNTEAFF